This T cell receptor (beta chain) originates from a study of T cell responses to AZD1222 COVID-19 vaccine. Whole-study context: Pooled samples include second doses given at about 4 or 12 weeks.

For this clone: Its antigen is unidentified.

V was pared by 2 bases and J by 7 bases, with 8 bases between. The CDR3 runs 12 residues. The germline CDR1 and CDR2 sequences are SGHVS and FQNEAQ. General study findings and limits: Donor demographics were predominantly white British with a female majority; clonal diversity may be underestimated. Spike as a whole was targeted by vaccine-associated CD4 TCRs, dominant at 160-218 and 743-854.

Clones were sequenced by immunoSEQ multiplex PCR, and TCRdb holds only the in-frame ones, with some missing. The sample records more than 95,000 clones, about 90% being singletons. This sequence was found in an adult in good health. The specimen was peripheral blood, collected on day 0 of AZD1222 vaccination. The rearrangement uses TRBV7-8 and TRBJ1-2; possible D gene TRBD1, 6 bases. The CDR3, as DNA: TGTGCCAGCAGCTTACAGGGGTTTGGCTACACCTTC. It encodes CASSLQGFGYTF.